This TCR beta chain stems from a study of CD8 T cells in acute hepatitis C reinfection. Study-wide background: Sequences come from NS3-1073-specific CD8+ T cells, during acute infection and after clearance.

Study results and limitations: A V04-02/J02-02 clonotype was among under 15 public ones, independent of outcome.

This CDR3 spans 13 amino acids. From germline, CDR1 is SGHNT and CDR2 YENEEA. Time point: naive CD8 control sorted from an acute-time-point sample. The assay was immunoSEQ multiplex PCR, and TCRdb's table has in-frame clones only and misses some. The sample shows some 40,000 clones, about 87% of them seen only once. As to this clone: As yet, its antigen is unknown.

The TCR originated in a man aged 25 to 40 with chronic hepatitis C. The specimen sequenced was naive CD8+ T cells from PBMCs. V usage is TRBV11-3 and J usage is TRBJ2-5; D gene uncertain. The J call could be wrong; TRBJ2-7 is a better fit for the DNA end. CDR3 nucleotide sequence: TGTGCCAGCAGCCTATCCGGCTCCTACGAGCAGTACTTC. This sequence encodes CASSLSGSYEQYF.